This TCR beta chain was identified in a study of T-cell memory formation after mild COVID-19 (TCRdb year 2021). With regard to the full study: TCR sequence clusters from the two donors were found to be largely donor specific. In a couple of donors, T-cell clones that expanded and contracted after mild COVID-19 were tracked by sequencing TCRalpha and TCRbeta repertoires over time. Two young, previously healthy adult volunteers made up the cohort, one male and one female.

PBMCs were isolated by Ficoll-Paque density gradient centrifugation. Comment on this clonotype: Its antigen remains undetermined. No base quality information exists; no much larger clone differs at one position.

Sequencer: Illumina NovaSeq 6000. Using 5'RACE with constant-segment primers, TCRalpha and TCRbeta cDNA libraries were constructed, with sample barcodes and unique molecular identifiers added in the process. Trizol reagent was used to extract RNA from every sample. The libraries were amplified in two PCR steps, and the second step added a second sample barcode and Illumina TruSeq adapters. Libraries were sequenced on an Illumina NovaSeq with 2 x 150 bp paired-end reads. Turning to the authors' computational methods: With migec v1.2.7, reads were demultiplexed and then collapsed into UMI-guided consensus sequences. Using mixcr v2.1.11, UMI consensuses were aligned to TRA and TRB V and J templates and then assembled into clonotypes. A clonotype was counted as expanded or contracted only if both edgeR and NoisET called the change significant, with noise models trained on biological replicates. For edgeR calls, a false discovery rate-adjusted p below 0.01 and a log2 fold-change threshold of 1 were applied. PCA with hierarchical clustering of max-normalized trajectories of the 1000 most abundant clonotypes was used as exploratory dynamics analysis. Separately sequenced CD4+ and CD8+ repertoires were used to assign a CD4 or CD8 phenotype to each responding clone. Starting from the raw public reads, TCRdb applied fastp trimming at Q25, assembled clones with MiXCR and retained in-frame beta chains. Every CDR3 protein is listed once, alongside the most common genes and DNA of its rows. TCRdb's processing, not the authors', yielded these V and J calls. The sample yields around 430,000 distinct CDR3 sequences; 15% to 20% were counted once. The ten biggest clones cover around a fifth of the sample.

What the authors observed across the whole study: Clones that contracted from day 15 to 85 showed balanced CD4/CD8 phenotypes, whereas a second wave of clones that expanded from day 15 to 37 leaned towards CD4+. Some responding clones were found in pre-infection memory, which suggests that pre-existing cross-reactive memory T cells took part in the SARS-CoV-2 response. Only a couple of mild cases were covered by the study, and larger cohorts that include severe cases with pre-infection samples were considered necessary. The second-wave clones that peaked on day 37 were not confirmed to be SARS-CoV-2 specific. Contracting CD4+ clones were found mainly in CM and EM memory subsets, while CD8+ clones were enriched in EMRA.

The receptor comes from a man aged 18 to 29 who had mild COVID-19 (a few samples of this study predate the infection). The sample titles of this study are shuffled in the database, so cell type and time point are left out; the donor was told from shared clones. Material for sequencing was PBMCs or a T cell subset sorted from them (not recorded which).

Here the CDR3 is given as CAWSGGDQETQYF. The sequenced DNA is TGTGCCTGGAGTGGGGGGGACCAAGAGACCCAGTACTTC. The V gene is TRBV30 and the J gene is TRBJ2-5; TRBD2 is a weak D gene call, 6 bases matching. CDR1 and CDR2 are drawn from the germline V gene (reference sequence): GTSNPN, SVGIG. From the cysteine up to the phenylalanine, the CDR3 has a length of 13 residues. This entry keeps only the CDR3 DNA: 39 bases, framed from base 1. V loses 1 base of germline sequence and J loses 0 bases, and the interval between the two ends is 6 bases.